This TCR beta chain was obtained from a study of blood T cell repertoires in COVID-19. On the study more broadly: Material from acute and convalescent COVID-19 was sourced from the United States, Italy and Spain.

Donors were grouped by their self-reported clinical history. The study counted Cohort 3 donors as recovered given two negative PCRs, clearance, or symptom resolution. From germline, CDR1 is MDHEN and CDR2 SYDVKM. The CDR3 has 18 residues. The V segment lost 2 bases and the J segment 7 bases; nucleotides outside the gene matches: 13. The authors' processing: Amplification of reference gene primers provided the estimated nucleated cell counts. The protocol was immunoSEQ multiplex PCR, while the TCRdb copy is restricted to in-frame clones and leaves out a portion. V and J calls and clone size follow that table, whereas D and trimming were derived from the DNA. The data contain about 300,000 clones, 86% of them singletons.

The V gene is TRBV28, the J gene TRBJ2-4; 11 bases map to TRBD1. The sample consisted of PBMCs or T cells enriched from blood (not recorded which). The clonotype originates from a young man who had recovered from COVID-19. The CDR3 DNA reads TGTGCCAGCAGTTTAAGGCAATTAGGGACAGGGGGACTGAACATTCAGTACTTC. Translating it yields CASSLRQLGTGGLNIQYF.